Included here is one T cell receptor (beta chain) sequence, with context. Its antigen has not been determined. No much larger clone exists at a distance of one base, and base qualities are not known. The germline ends are 20 bases apart after V is trimmed by 3 bases and J by 5 bases. The germline V gene (reference sequence) gives CDR1 as SEHNR and CDR2 as FQNEAQ. Inclusive of the bounding cysteine and phenylalanine, the CDR3 is 16 residues long. The entry retains the CDR3 DNA only, 48 bases that are in frame from base 1. Libraries were made using the immunoSEQ multiplex PCR assay. In the source study's methods: To diagnose cytomegalovirus status from the catalog of TCR beta chain sequences, a statistical classification framework was built. TCRdb obtained this table from immuneACCESS and retained in-frame rearrangements with V and J assigned. These tables miss some clones; where compared with another copy, unresolved V genes account for less than half of the shortfall, and the remainder is unexplained. The DNA gave D and trimming, while V, J and clone size come from that table. A total of about 220,000 clones appear in this sample, 70% to 90% of them only once. The top ten hold just under 3% of the sample.

This sample was taken from a study of cytomegalovirus exposure and HLA in healthy donors (dated by TCRdb to the late 2010s). Looking at the study overall: A later analysis indicated that the 130 or so validation repertoires were generated on the platform also employed for the 650 to 850 repertoires of the first cohort. The study aimed to test whether cataloging public T cell receptors could reveal signatures of past pathogen exposure. Along with the roughly 610-subject first cohort, a separate validation cohort of around 120 different subjects was used. High-throughput TCR immunosequencing, statistical association of individual TCRs with disease status, and machine learning were combined to predict cytomegalovirus infection status. Overall study results and their limits: The classifier was reported to diagnose cytomegalovirus status with high specificity and sensitivity in both the original and validation cohorts. The authors suggested that the approach could potentially be generalized to other disease states and immunological phenotypes. In a later analysis, TCRs clustered in the first cohort were found to also tend to co-occur in the 120 or so validation repertoires, with roughly 93% of cluster scores above 0. While some public TCRs were present in many individuals, most TCR sequences turned up only very rarely across donors. A later analysis had no HLA typing for the validation cohort, so co-occurrence there was scored across all 130 or so repertoires. In the study, about 150 TCR beta chains were listed as associated with cytomegalovirus. A few of the identified cytomegalovirus-associated TCR beta chains were confirmed in vitro to be specific for cytomegalovirus antigens.

Separate from the roughly 630-subject first cohort, the validation cohort of more than 90 subjects was the group to which the donors belonged. Sequenced material: PBMCs. The TCR was taken from a woman aged 18 to 35 in good health and CMV-seronegative. This sequence uses TRBV7-9 and TRBJ2-7; perhaps TRBD2 is the D gene, with 6 bases matching. This receptor carries the CDR3 CASSLAPPRGRNEQYF. Here is the DNA: TGTGCCAGCAGCTTGGCCCCTCCCCGGGGGAGGAACGAGCAGTACTTC.